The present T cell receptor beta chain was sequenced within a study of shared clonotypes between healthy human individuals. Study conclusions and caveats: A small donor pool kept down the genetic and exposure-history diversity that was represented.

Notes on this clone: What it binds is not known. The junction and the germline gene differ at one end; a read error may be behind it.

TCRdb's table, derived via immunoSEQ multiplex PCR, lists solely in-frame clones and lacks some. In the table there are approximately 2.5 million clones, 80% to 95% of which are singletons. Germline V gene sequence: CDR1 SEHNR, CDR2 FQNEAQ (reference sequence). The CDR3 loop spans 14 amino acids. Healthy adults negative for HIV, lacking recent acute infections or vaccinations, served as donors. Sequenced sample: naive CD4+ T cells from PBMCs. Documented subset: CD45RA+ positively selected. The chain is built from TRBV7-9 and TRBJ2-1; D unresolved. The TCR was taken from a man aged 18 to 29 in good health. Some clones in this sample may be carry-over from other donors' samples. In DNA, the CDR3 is TGTGCCAGCAGCCACCAGGTCTCCAACAATGAGCAGTTCTTC. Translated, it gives CASSHQVSNNEQFF.